These 11 T cell receptor beta chains came from one sample sequenced in a study of shared T cell receptors in the human thymus. The assay was immunoSEQ multiplex PCR, and TCRdb's table has in-frame clones only and misses some. The table records roughly 700,000 clones, over 75% of them present only once. This sample also appeared in a second study, on human thymus T cells.

The specimen was thymocytes. These receptors originate from a boy in the first two years of life with a congenital heart defect.

This clone was seen once. The CDR3, as DNA: TGCGCCAGCAGCCAAGATATGGGGCAGCCCGTCTCTGAAGCTTTCTTT. Amino acid sequence: CASSQDMGQPVSEAFF. J is TRBJ1-1 and V is TRBV4-3, with a weak D call TRBD1 (5 bases). The germline V and J ends were trimmed by 0 bases and 6 bases, with 17 bases remaining between them. The germline gives CDR1 LGHNA, CDR2 YSLEER. This CDR3 contains 16 residues.

The chain is built from TRBV9 and TRBJ2-5; TRBD2 agrees at 8 bases. In germline, CDR1 is SGDLS, CDR2 YYNGEE. The CDR3 is 15 residues long. Trimming removed 3 bases from V and 1 base from J; junction bases left unmatched: 5. In nucleotides, the CDR3 is TGTGCCAGCAGCGGCTCGGGGGGGCCCCAAGAGACCCAGTACTTC. As protein: CASSGSGGPQETQYF.

This chain connects TRBV28 to TRBJ2-1; 14 bases are shared with TRBD2. This CDR3 region has 15 residues. The germline V gene encodes CDR1 MDHEN and CDR2 SYDVKM. The trim removed 2 bases at V and 9 bases at J, leaving 3 bases unmatched. The CDR3 DNA sequence: TGTGCCAGCAGTTTAGGGACTAGCGGGAGTCCTGAGCAGTTCTTC. Encoded protein: CASSLGTSGSPEQFF.

The chain uses TRBV9 and TRBJ2-7; 10 nucleotides agree with TRBD2. CDR3 size: 14 residues. Trimming cost V 4 bases and J 1 base; bases outside gene matches: 2. CDR1 and CDR2 from the germline V gene are SGDLS and YYNGEE. CDR3 in amino acids: CASSTTSGSYEQYF. Written as DNA, the CDR3 is TGTGCCAGCAGCACGACTAGCGGGTCCTACGAGCAGTACTTC.

V gene TRBV11-2 combines with J gene TRBJ1-1; 7 bases line up with TRBD1. Germline V gives CDR1 SGHAT, CDR2 FQNNGV. The CDR3 has 14 residues. V lost 5 bases to trimming and J lost 3 bases; unmatched junction nucleotides: 6. CDR3 in amino acids: CASSQTTGYTEAFF. The DNA of the CDR3 is TGTGCCAGCAGCCAAACGACAGGGTACACTGAAGCTTTCTTT. The full variable domain, its missing parts supplied by reference TRBV11-2 and TRBJ1-1, is EAGVAQSPRYKIIEKRQSVAFWCNPISGHATLYWYQQILGQGPKLLIQFQNNGVVDDSQLPKDRFSAERLKGVDSTLKIQPAKLEDSAVYLCASSQTTGYTEAFFGQGTRLTVV.

The rearrangement joins TRBV6-1 to TRBJ1-2; D is uncertain. The CDR3 runs 11 residues. V was pared by 4 bases and J by 8 bases, with 8 bases between. From germline, CDR1 is MNHNS and CDR2 SASEGT. CDR3 nucleotides: TGTGCCAGCAGTGGGGTGGGCGGCTACACCTTC. This sequence encodes CASSGVGGYTF.

This rearrangement joins TRBV14 to TRBJ2-5; D remains ambiguous. Germline-derived CDR1 and CDR2 are SGHDN and FVKESK. The CDR3 consists of 13 residues. V lost 0 bases and J 4 bases, leaving 6 bases between the germline ends. DNA for the CDR3: TGTGCCAGCAGCCAAGATAGCCGAGAGACCCAGTACTTC. This encodes CASSQDSRETQYF.

This chain uses TRBV2 with TRBJ1-3; D is perhaps TRBD1 (5 bases). CDR1 SNHLY and CDR2 FYNNEI come from the germline V gene. This CDR3 has 15 amino acids. Trimming cost V 7 bases and J 3 bases, with 16 bases left between them. CDR3: CASTVRGEGGNTIYF. As DNA, the CDR3 is TGTGCCAGCACCGTACGGGGGGAAGGTGGAAACACCATATATTTT.

The chain recombines TRBV11-2 with TRBJ2-7; the match to TRBD2 covers 8 bases. This CDR3 has 15 residues. With V trimmed by 1 base and J by 2 bases, 4 bases remained unmatched. Germline lookup yields CDR1 SGHAT and CDR2 FQNNGV. CDR3 in amino acids: CASSLGAGGTYEQYF. The CDR3 bases are TGTGCCAGCAGCTTAGGGGCGGGAGGAACCTACGAGCAGTACTTC.

This clone was counted a single time. This chain uses TRBV21-1 with TRBJ1-5. TRBV21-1 is assigned pseudogene status. CDR3 length: 13 amino acids. CDR3 sequence: CASSKEADQPQHF. The DNA for the CDR3 is TGTGCCAGCAGCAAAGAAGCGGATCAGCCCCAGCATTTT.

The sample holds one count of this clone. The chain couples TRBV13 to TRBJ2-3; 12 bases agree with TRBD2. CDR3 length: 15 amino acids. Germline values: CDR1 PRHDT, CDR2 FYEKMQ (reference sequence). Germline trimming cut 4 bases from V and 4 bases from J; bases unmatched to any gene: 3. The CDR3 protein is CASSSTSGRADTQYF. The CDR3 bases are TGTGCCAGCAGCTCGACTAGCGGGAGAGCAGATACGCAGTATTTT.